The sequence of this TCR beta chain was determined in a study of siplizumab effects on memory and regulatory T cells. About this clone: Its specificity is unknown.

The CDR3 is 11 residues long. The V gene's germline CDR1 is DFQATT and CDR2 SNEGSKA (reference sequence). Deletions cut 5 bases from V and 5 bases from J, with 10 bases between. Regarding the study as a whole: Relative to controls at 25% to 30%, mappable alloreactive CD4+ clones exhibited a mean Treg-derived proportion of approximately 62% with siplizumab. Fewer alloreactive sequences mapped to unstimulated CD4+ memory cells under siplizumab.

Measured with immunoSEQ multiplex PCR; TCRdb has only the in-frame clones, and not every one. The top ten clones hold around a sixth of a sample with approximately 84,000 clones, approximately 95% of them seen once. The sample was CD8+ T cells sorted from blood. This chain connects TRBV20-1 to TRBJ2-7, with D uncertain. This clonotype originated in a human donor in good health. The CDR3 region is CSAAVPHEQYF. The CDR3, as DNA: TGCAGTGCTGCTGTCCCCCACGAGCAGTACTTC.